Listed below are T cell receptor beta chains from one sample, sequenced in a study of CD4 T cells in relation to SARS-CoV-2 and coronaviruses. TCRdb's copy holds only in-frame clones and misses some; the assay was immunoSEQ multiplex PCR. In the table there are around 16,000 clones, approximately 80% of which are singletons. These receptors lack a known antigen. What was sequenced was CD4+ T cells from PBMCs, cultured in vitro. These receptors all come from a human donor in good health. Both conserved end residues are part of each CDR3. D genes are given only for firm matches.

>15|TRBV10-3|TRBJ1-2|.
CAISDIPDSNYGYTF
TGTGCCATCAGTGATATCCCCGACAGCAACTATGGCTACACCTTC
>13|TRBV6-5|TRBJ2-5|.
CASATGDDETQYF
TGTGCCAGCGCAACAGGCGATGACGAGACCCAGTACTTC
>13|TRBV5-1|TRBJ2-7|.
CASSFEGSHEQYF
TGCGCCAGCAGCTTCGAGGGGTCCCACGAGCAGTACTTC
>17|TRBV24-1|TRBJ2-2|.
CATSPPGGELQTGELFF
TGTGCCACCAGTCCCCCTGGTGGGGAACTACAGACCGGGGAGCTGTTTTTT
>15|TRBV6-6|TRBJ2-7|TRBD1
CASSYLQGAVYEQYF
TGTGCCAGCAGTTACCTACAGGGGGCTGTATACGAGCAGTACTTC
>15|TRBV6-4|TRBJ1-6|TRBD1
CASSDGTANNSPLHF
TGTGCCAGCAGTGACGGGACAGCGAATAATTCACCCCTCCACTTT
>15|TRBV5-5|TRBJ2-4|.
CASSGVQAAKNIQYF
TGTGCCAGCAGCGGGGTACAGGCCGCCAAAAACATTCAGTACTTC
>15|TRBV7-2|TRBJ1-2|.
CASSLELGGRYGYTF
TGTGCCAGCAGCTTAGAACTGGGAGGACGGTATGGCTACACCTTC
>13|TRBV18|TRBJ1-1|.
CASSPISSSEAFF
TGTGCCAGCTCACCAATCTCGTCCTCCGAAGCTTTCTTT
>13|TRBV5-1|TRBJ2-2|.
CASRLNLPGELFF
TGCGCCAGCAGACTAAACCTTCCCGGGGAGCTGTTTTTT